The 12 T cell receptor beta chains listed next were all sequenced from one sample in a study of T cell changes during pregnancy in multiple sclerosis. Some clones are missing from TCRdb's copy, which holds only in-frame ones; the method was immunoSEQ multiplex PCR. The profile covers some 48,000 clones, with around 96% appearing a single time and under 0.9% taken by the ten largest. The starting material was peripheral blood, obtained in the second trimester of pregnancy. The receptors were sampled from a female donor with multiple sclerosis, enrolled in a pregnancy study.

This sequence joins TRBV2 and TRBJ2-3; D is perhaps TRBD1 (6 bases). V shed 3 bases and J shed 5 bases, with 15 bases lying between them. From germline, CDR1 is SNHLY and CDR2 FYNNEI. CDR3 size: 15 residues. The CDR3: CASSERQVWIDTQYF. The CDR3 coding sequence is TGTGCCAGCAGTGAGAGACAGGTTTGGATAGATACGCAGTATTTT.

V gene TRBV5-5 combines with J gene TRBJ1-4; possibly TRBD1 for D (5 bases). CDR3 length: 18 residues. The germline V gene has CDR1 SGHKS and CDR2 YYEKEE (reference sequence). V lost 0 bases and J 4 bases, leaving 19 bases between the germline ends. The DNA for the CDR3 is TGTGCCAGCAGCTTGGAAAGGGGCGCAGAATTAGTTAATGAAAAACTGTTTTTT. It encodes CASSLERGAELVNEKLFF.

In its sample, this clone was seen a few times. The rearrangement links TRBV15 to TRBJ2-4, with D possibly being TRBD1 (6 bases). Germline CDR1 and CDR2: LNHNV and YYDKDF (reference sequence). CDR3 length equals 18 residues. Between the trimmed V and J ends, which lost 5 bases and 0 bases, there was a span of 20 bases. In DNA form, the CDR3 reads TGTGCCACCAGCGGGTCCAGACAGGACGGACTAGCCAAAAACATTCAGTACTTC. This translates into CATSGSRQDGLAKNIQYF. Full variable domain (rest looked up from reference TRBV15 and TRBJ2-4): DAMVIQNPRYQVTQFGKPVTLSCSQTLNHNVMYWYQQKSSQAPKLLFHYYDKDFNNEADTPDNFQSRRPNTSFCFLDIRSPGLGDTAMYLCATSGSRQDGLAKNIQYFGAGTRLSVL.

The rearrangement joins TRBV5-1 to TRBJ2-3; D possibly corresponds to TRBD2 (5 bases). Germline V CDR1 and CDR2: SGHRS, YFSETQ. The V end was cut by 4 bases, the J end by 4 bases, with 13 bases between. The CDR3 totals 14 residues. The CDR3 loop is CASSLGEAADTQYF. The CDR3 region has the DNA TGCGCCAGCAGCCTGGGAGAGGCAGCAGATACGCAGTATTTT.

This clone was detected once. The chain recombines TRBV9 with TRBJ1-1; TRBD1 matches 8 bases. The CDR3 covers 15 residues. V shed 4 bases, J shed 3 bases, and the junction held 8 bases outside the gene matches. Germline V CDR1 and CDR2: SGDLS, YYNGEE. CDR3 sequence (DNA): TGTGCCAGCAGCCCACGGACAGGGTGGGACACTGAAGCTTTCTTT. Amino acid sequence: CASSPRTGWDTEAFF.

The genes are TRBV7-9 and TRBJ2-7; 12 bases match TRBD1. The CDR3 runs 15 residues. The V gene's germline CDR1 is SEHNR and CDR2 FQNEAQ (reference sequence). V shed 5 bases, J shed 6 bases, and the junction held 8 bases outside the gene matches. The CDR3 sequence: CASSPGTGGTSEQYF. CDR3 coding DNA: TGTGCCAGCAGCCCCGGGACAGGGGGCACGAGCGAGCAGTACTTC. The whole variable domain, remainder taken from reference TRBV7-9 and TRBJ2-7, is DTGVSQNPRHKITKRGQNVTFRCDPISEHNRLYWYRQTLGQGPEFLTYFQNEAQLEKSRLLSDRFSAERPKGSFSTLEIQRTEQGDSAMYLCASSPGTGGTSEQYFGPGTRLTVT.

The chain couples TRBV4-1 to TRBJ1-1, with 7 positions matching TRBD1. The V gene's germline CDR1 is MGHRA and CDR2 YSYEKL. V was pared by 2 bases and J by 6 bases, with 6 bases of the junction left unmatched. The CDR3 length is 14 residues. The CDR3: CASSQPTGFPEAFF. The CDR3 DNA reads as TGCGCCAGCAGCCAACCGACAGGGTTCCCTGAAGCTTTCTTT.

The chain uses TRBV11-2 and TRBJ2-2; 9 nucleotides align to TRBD1. V lost 7 bases to trimming and J lost 3 bases; unmatched junction nucleotides: 9. Per the germline V gene, CDR1 is SGHAT and CDR2 is FQNNGV. CDR3 length: 16 amino acids. DNA for the CDR3: TGTGCCAGCACCTTCCTGGGACAGGGATACACCGGGGAGCTGTTTTTT. The encoded protein is CASTFLGQGYTGELFF.

Here the CDR3 reads CATREGRSLGDTQYF. CDR3 DNA: TGTGCCACCAGGGAGGGCAGGTCCCTCGGAGATACGCAGTATTTT. The J gene is TRBJ2-3, the V gene TRBV15; D perhaps matches TRBD2 (6 bases). V gave up 6 bases and J gave up 5 bases, with 18 bases separating them. Germline V lookup: CDR1 LNHNV, CDR2 YYDKDF (reference sequence). The CDR3 has 15 residues.

The chain is built from TRBV28 and TRBJ2-1; 9 nucleotides match TRBD2. This CDR3 contains 16 residues. Germline assignment: CDR1 MDHEN and CDR2 SYDVKM. Losses at the gene ends were 5 bases for V and 2 bases for J; bases not matched to a gene: 7. CDR3 DNA: TGTGCCAGCAGTCTAGAGGCGGGAGGGACCTACAATGAGCAGTTCTTC. It yields the protein CASSLEAGGTYNEQFF.

The chain couples TRBV27 to TRBJ1-5; 11 bases map to TRBD1. In germline, CDR1 is MNHEY, CDR2 SMNVEV (reference sequence). The V segment lost 4 bases and the J segment 4 bases; nucleotides outside the gene matches: 9. The CDR3 has 17 residues. The CDR3 coding sequence is TGTGCCAGCAGTTCGAGGACAGGGGGCCTGGGAAATCAGCCCCAGCATTTT. Residues: CASSSRTGGLGNQPQHF.

The chain joins TRBV2 to TRBJ2-3; 11 nucleotides line up with TRBD2. Germline-derived CDR1 and CDR2 are SNHLY and FYNNEI. V dropped 7 bases and J dropped 0; count of bases not matched to a gene: 9. The CDR3 totals 17 residues. This chain's CDR3 is CASKTSGGRYSTDTQYF. The CDR3, as DNA: TGTGCCAGCAAAACTAGCGGGGGCCGCTACAGCACAGATACGCAGTATTTT.